What follows are 14 T cell receptor beta chains derived from one specimen sequenced in a study of blood T cell repertoires in COVID-19. Using immunoSEQ multiplex PCR, the repertoire was profiled, and TCRdb retains in-frame clones only, with some absent. Of about 140,000 clones listed, 65% to 80% are singletons. The sample was peripheral blood. The receptors originated from an elderly man with acute or convalescent COVID-19.

The chain links TRBV29-1 to TRBJ1-1, with TRBD1 matching 11 bases. Germline V CDR1 and CDR2: SQVTM, ANQGSEA. V dropped 6 bases and J dropped 8; count of bases not matched to a gene: 8. This CDR3 has 13 residues. CDR3 sequence: CSVKDRGRGEAFF. CDR3 DNA sequence: TGCAGCGTCAAGGACAGGGGGCGAGGAGAAGCTTTCTTT.

The chain has TRBV10-3 and TRBJ2-6; TRBD1 matches 8 bases. J gave up 2 bases and V 2 bases, and 5 bases lay outside the gene matches. CDR3 size: 17 residues. Germline loops: CDR1 ENHRY, CDR2 SYGVKD. The CDR3 DNA sequence: TGTGCCATCAGTGAGGGGCAGGGGGCTCCTGGGGCCAACGTCCTGACTTTC. Translating gives CAISEGQGAPGANVLTF.

The J gene is TRBJ2-7, the V gene TRBV2; D possibly corresponds to TRBD2 (5 bases). Looked up from germline, CDR1 is SNHLY and CDR2 is FYNNEI. CDR3 size: 15 residues. The V gene lost 4 bases and the J gene lost 2 bases, with 15 bases spanning the gap. This chain's CDR3 is CASSGAGHGTYEQYF. The CDR3 DNA follows: TGTGCCAGCAGTGGGGCGGGCCATGGAACCTACGAGCAGTACTTC. The variable domain in full, completed from reference TRBV2 and TRBJ2-7, reads EPEVTQTPSHQVTQMGQEVILRCVPISNHLYFYWYRQILGQKVEFLVSFYNNEISEKSEIFDDQFSVERPDGSNFTLKIRSTKLEDSAMYFCASSGAGHGTYEQYFGPGTRLTVT.

The J gene is TRBJ2-5, the V gene TRBV29-1; D uncertain. CDR1 and CDR2 from the germline V gene are SQVTM and ANQGSEA. The CDR3 length is 13 residues. Between the trimmed V and J ends, which lost 7 bases and 2 bases, there was a span of 14 bases. The CDR3 spells CSAVTPSQETQYF. The DNA for the CDR3 is TGCAGCGCCGTGACACCTTCGCAAGAGACCCAGTACTTC.

The chain joins TRBV10-3 to TRBJ1-1; the D is unclear. Trimming took off 0 bases at V and 1 base at J, with 12 bases between the two ends. The CDR3 runs 16 residues. The germline V gene has CDR1 ENHRY and CDR2 SYGVKD. CDR3 in amino acids: CAISESLRMENTEAFF. The CDR3 DNA reads TGTGCCATCAGTGAGTCACTCAGGATGGAGAACACTGAAGCTTTCTTT.

The rearrangement joins TRBV10-3 to TRBJ2-1, with D perhaps matching TRBD1 (6 bases). The CDR3 has 15 residues. Trimming took 3 bases from V and 4 from J, leaving 13 bases between them. The germline V gene encodes CDR1 ENHRY and CDR2 SYGVKD. The CDR3 sequence is CAISDPQGTYNEQFF. Here the CDR3 DNA reads TGTGCCATCAGTGACCCACAGGGAACTTACAATGAGCAGTTCTTC.

V usage is TRBV5-5 and J usage is TRBJ1-1; 7 nucleotides line up with TRBD1. V gave up 3 bases and J gave up 10 bases; unmatched junction bases: 9. This CDR3 region has 13 residues. Germline values: CDR1 SGHKS, CDR2 YYEKEE (reference sequence). CDR3 coding DNA: TGTGCCAGCAGCTCCGTGACAGGGATTCGAGCTTTCTTT. Its protein product is CASSSVTGIRAFF. The variable domain in full, completed from reference TRBV5-5 and TRBJ1-1, reads DAGVTQSPTHLIKTRGQQVTLRCSPISGHKSVSWYQQVLGQGPQFIFQYYEKEERGRGNFPDRFSARQFPNYSSELNVNALLLGDSALYLCASSSVTGIRAFFGQGTRLTVV.

This clone has more than one count but fewer than ten. The chain is built from TRBV28 and TRBJ1-4; D ambiguous. Trimming pared 6 bases from V and 6 bases from J, leaving 17 bases between. This CDR3 comprises 15 residues. CDR1 is MDHEN and CDR2 is SYDVKM in the germline V gene. The CDR3 sequence: CASRQPAALYEKLFF. CDR3 DNA: TGTGCCAGCAGGCAACCCGCGGCATTATATGAAAAACTGTTTTTT.

This chain links TRBV10-3 with TRBJ1-2; 9 bases are shared with TRBD1. V shed 6 bases, J shed 4 bases, and the junction held 6 bases outside the gene matches. The CDR3 runs to 14 residues. CDR1 and CDR2 from the germline V gene are ENHRY and SYGVKD. The CDR3 region is CAIRGTGPLYGYTF. In DNA, the CDR3 is TGTGCCATCAGGGGGACAGGGCCCCTCTATGGCTACACCTTC.

The rearrangement uses TRBV7-2 and TRBJ2-4, with 12 nucleotides matching TRBD2. J was trimmed by 9 bases and V by 5 bases; bases with no gene match: 8. The CDR3 spans 15 residues. CDR1 SGHTA and CDR2 FQGNSA come from the germline V gene. CDR3 DNA: TGTGCCAGCAGCCCGAGACTAGCGGGGGAGGGCATTCAGTACTTC. This gives the protein CASSPRLAGEGIQYF.

The chain uses TRBV7-3 and TRBJ2-3; D is perhaps TRBD1 (5 bases). Trimming cost V 5 bases and J 3 bases, with 12 bases left between them. The CDR3 loop spans 14 amino acids. The germline gives CDR1 SGHTA, CDR2 FQGTGA. For the CDR3, the DNA is TGTGCCAGCAGCACACACCAGGGAACAGATACGCAGTATTTT. This gives the protein CASSTHQGTDTQYF. Full variable domain (outside the CDR3, taken from reference TRBV7-3 and TRBJ2-3): GAGVSQTPSNKVTEKGKYVELRCDPISGHTALYWYRQSLGQGPEFLIYFQGTGAADDSGLPNDRFFAVRPEGSVSTLKIQRTERGDSAVYLCASSTHQGTDTQYFGPGTRLTVL.

The chain uses TRBV7-3 and TRBJ2-7; D gene uncertain. Germline values: CDR1 SGHTA, CDR2 FQGTGA. V lost 0 bases, J lost 7 bases, and 10 bases lay in between. The CDR3 length is 13 residues. CDR3 sequence: CASSLTRGGEQYF. For the CDR3, the DNA is TGTGCCAGCAGCTTAACTCGAGGTGGAGAGCAGTACTTC.

The rearrangement links TRBV11-3 to TRBJ2-3, with a tentative D call TRBD1 (5 bases). Germline V gives CDR1 SGHNT, CDR2 YENEEA. Trimming left V 1 base short and J 0 bases short, with 8 bases between. There are 15 residues in the CDR3. DNA of the CDR3: TGTGCCAGCAGCTTAGGGACACTTAGCACAGATACGCAGTATTTT. It yields the protein CASSLGTLSTDTQYF.

This chain connects TRBV30 to TRBJ1-2; 9 bases map to TRBD1. CDR3 length: 13 residues. Germline V gene data show CDR1 as GTSNPN and CDR2 as SVGIG (reference sequence). Unmatched junction bases numbered 8, after V lost 5 bases and J lost 7 bases. The CDR3 loop is CAWAGTGLLGYTF. CDR3 coding DNA: TGTGCCTGGGCCGGGACAGGGTTACTTGGCTACACCTTC.